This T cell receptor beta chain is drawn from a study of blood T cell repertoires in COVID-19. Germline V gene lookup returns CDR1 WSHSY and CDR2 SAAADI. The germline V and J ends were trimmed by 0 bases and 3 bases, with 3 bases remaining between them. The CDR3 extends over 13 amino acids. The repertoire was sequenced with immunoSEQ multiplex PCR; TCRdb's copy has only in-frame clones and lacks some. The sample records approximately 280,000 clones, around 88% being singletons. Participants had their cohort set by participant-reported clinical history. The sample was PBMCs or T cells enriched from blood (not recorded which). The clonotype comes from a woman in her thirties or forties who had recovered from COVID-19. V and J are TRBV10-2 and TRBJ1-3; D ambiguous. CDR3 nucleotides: TGCGCCAGCAGTGAGTCGAGTGGAAACACCATATATTTT. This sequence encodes CASSESSGNTIYF.